Each of the 28 T cell receptor beta chains below was sequenced from the same sample in a study of early T cells in non-severe SARS-CoV-2 infection. TCRdb fed the 5' RACE reads into MiXCR, producing one record per CDR3 protein. The repertoire has approximately 73,000 distinct CDR3 sequences, roughly 13% of them found once; the top ten carry 1.1%. The sequencing sample was made of whole blood. The receptors stem from an adult who was a healthcare worker with PCR-confirmed SARS-CoV-2 infection or an uninfected control (not recorded which).

For the CDR3, the DNA is TGCAGCGTTGCCCCCCAGGGACGGAAACAAGAGACCCAGTACTTC. This codes for CSVAPQGRKQETQYF. The genes are TRBV29-1 and TRBJ2-5; D possibly uses TRBD1 or TRBD2 (5 bases each). The CDR3 has 15 residues. Trimming left V 4 bases short and J 2 bases short, with 17 bases between. Germline CDR1 reads SQVTM; CDR2 reads ANQGSEA.

The chain couples TRBV6-2 or TRBV6-3 to TRBJ1-1; 7 bases align to TRBD1. The CDR3 runs 14 residues. Germline values: CDR1 MNHEY, CDR2 SVGEGT. J gave up 2 bases and V 7 bases, and 7 bases lay outside the gene matches. The CDR3 region is CASTVTGSNTEAFF. The CDR3 DNA sequence: TGTGCCAGCACCGTGACAGGGTCTAACACTGAAGCTTTCTTT.

This clonotype was counted ten times or more. V usage is TRBV15 and J usage is TRBJ1-4; D unresolved. The CDR3 spans 14 residues. Trimming stripped 1 base from V and 8 bases from J, with 11 bases between. In germline, CDR1 is LNHNV, CDR2 YYDKDF (reference sequence). The CDR3 nucleotides are TGTGCCACCAGCAGAGGGTTTCCTTCGGAAAAACTGTTTTTT. Its protein product is CATSRGFPSEKLFF.

The J gene is TRBJ2-7, the V gene TRBV6-5; the D gene is possibly TRBD1 (7 bases). Per the germline V gene, CDR1 is MNHEY and CDR2 is SVGAGI. This CDR3 is built from 13 residues. Trimming left V 6 bases short and J 5 bases short, with 14 bases between. The CDR3 DNA reads TGTGCCAGCAGGGAACAGGGGAGGCACGAGCAGTACTTC. This sequence encodes CASREQGRHEQYF.

The J gene is TRBJ1-1, the V gene TRBV20-1; no firm D call. Germline values: CDR1 DFQATT, CDR2 SNEGSKA (reference sequence). The V gene lost 2 bases and the J gene lost 2 bases, with 9 bases spanning the gap. The CDR3 has 13 amino acids. The CDR3, as DNA: TGCAGTGCTAGAAAGGACTTAAACACTGAAGCTTTCTTT. It is translated as CSARKDLNTEAFF.

In this sample, this clonotype turned up many times. The rearrangement joins TRBV18 to TRBJ1-4; no definite D call. Trimming left V 3 bases short and J 5 bases short, with 19 bases between. The CDR3 runs to 17 residues. The V gene's germline CDR1 is KGHSH and CDR2 LQKENI. The CDR3 bases are TGTGCCAGCTCACCCATGCTCCAATTGGCGGGAAATGAAAAACTGTTTTTT. This codes for CASSPMLQLAGNEKLFF.

This clonotype has a count of ten or more. V usage is TRBV21-1 and J usage is TRBJ1-1; the listed D gene, TRBD1, was not tested against the DNA. TRBV21-1 is flagged as a pseudogene. The CDR3 is 15 amino acids. This CDR3 reads CASSKNPARNTEAFF. The CDR3 region has the DNA TGTGCCAGCAGCAAAAACCCGGCACGGAACACTGAAGCTTTCTTT.

This clonotype was seen more than once but under ten times. V is TRBV7-8 and J is TRBJ2-7, with D possibly being TRBD2 (6 bases). Trimming removed 5 bases at V and 5 bases at J, with 25 bases between. CDR1 is SGHVS and CDR2 is FQNEAQ in the germline V gene. This CDR3 contains 17 residues. The CDR3 here is CASSPHRRLVGRDEQYF. The CDR3 DNA is TGTGCCAGCAGCCCCCACCGTCGACTAGTAGGACGGGACGAGCAGTACTTC. The full variable domain, with the rest looked up from reference TRBV7-8 and TRBJ2-7, is GAGVSQSPRYKVAKRGQDVALRCDPISGHVSLFWYQQALGQGPEFLTYFQNEAQLDKSGLPSDRFFAERPEGSVSTLKIQRTQQEDSAVYLCASSPHRRLVGRDEQYFGPGTRLTVT.

This clonotype was counted between two and nine times. V usage is TRBV28 and J usage is TRBJ1-2; 10 bases are a match to TRBD1. Germline CDR1 MDHEN, CDR2 SYDVKM. V lost 7 bases to trimming and J lost 7 bases; unmatched junction nucleotides: 6. CDR3 length equals 13 residues. CDR3 loop: CASKYDRGLGYTF. The CDR3 region has the DNA TGTGCCAGCAAATATGACAGGGGGCTTGGCTACACCTTC.

This clonotype turned up a few times. The chain links TRBV11-2 to TRBJ2-1, with D perhaps TRBD2 (5 bases). Germline V gene lookup returns CDR1 SGHAT and CDR2 FQNNGV. The CDR3 consists of 14 residues. Trimming pared 1 base from V and 8 bases from J, leaving 12 bases between. CDR3 DNA: TGTGCCAGCAGCTTAGTCGTAGCGTCCCATGAGCAGTTCTTC. Translation: CASSLVVASHEQFF.

This rearrangement joins TRBV11-2 to TRBJ1-2; the match to TRBD1 covers 7 bases. This CDR3 is 14 amino acids long. With V trimmed by 4 bases and J by 5 bases, 7 bases remained unmatched. Germline V gene data show CDR1 as SGHAT and CDR2 as FQNNGV. The CDR3 protein is CASSSHRGRYGYTF. The CDR3 coding sequence is TGTGCCAGCAGCTCCCACAGGGGTAGATATGGCTACACCTTC.

This clonotype occurred a few times. V gene TRBV29-1 combines with J gene TRBJ1-4, with no clear D. The germline CDR1 and CDR2 sequences are SQVTM and ANQGSEA. This CDR3 contains 12 residues. V lost 7 bases and J lost 3, with 9 bases in between. CDR3 coding DNA: TGCAGCGCTGGGAATTCTAATGAAAAACTGTTTTTT. As protein: CSAGNSNEKLFF.

The table lists this clonotype with many counts. The chain has TRBV7-8 and TRBJ1-2, with a weak D call TRBD1 (5 bases). The CDR3 sequence is 15 residues long. V gave up 1 base and J gave up 4 bases, with 13 bases separating them. CDR1 is SGHVS, CDR2 FQNEAQ, per germline. This CDR3 reads CASSLGFGTSYGYTF. CDR3 bases: TGTGCCAGCAGCTTAGGGTTCGGGACGAGCTATGGCTACACCTTC.

This clonotype was seen at least ten times. This sequence joins TRBV20-1 and TRBJ2-7; 7 bases are a match to TRBD1. Trimming at V came to 6 bases and at J to 2 bases, leaving 7 bases not matched to a gene. The CDR3 has 13 residues. Per the germline V gene, CDR1 is DFQATT and CDR2 is SNEGSKA (reference sequence). This chain's CDR3 is CSARTGNPYEQYF. The CDR3 region has the DNA TGCAGTGCCCGGACAGGAAACCCCTACGAGCAGTACTTC.

This clonotype was found a few times. J is TRBJ2-1 and V is TRBV4-2; 8 nucleotides align to TRBD2. The CDR3 has 15 amino acids. V dropped 1 base and J dropped 2; count of bases not matched to a gene: 1. Germline values: CDR1 LGHNA, CDR2 YNFKEQ. CDR3: CASSQAGGAYNEQFF. In DNA, the CDR3 is TGTGCCAGCAGCCAAGCCGGGGGGGCCTACAATGAGCAGTTCTTC.

The chain recombines TRBV12-5 with TRBJ2-1, with 7 bases that match TRBD1. In germline, CDR1 is LGHNT, CDR2 FRNRAP. This CDR3 region has 17 residues. J was trimmed by 1 base and V by 0 bases; bases with no gene match: 6. This CDR3 reads CASGLVLRQGSYNEQFF. The CDR3 bases are TGTGCTAGTGGTTTGGTACTACGACAGGGATCCTACAATGAGCAGTTCTTC. Full variable domain (missing parts from reference TRBV12-5 and TRBJ2-1): DARVTQTPRHKVTEMGQEVTMRCQPILGHNTVFWYRQTMMQGLELLAYFRNRAPLDDSGMPKDRFSAEMPDATLATLKIQPSEPRDSAVYFCASGLVLRQGSYNEQFFGPGTRLTVL.

The V and J genes are TRBV20-1 and TRBJ2-5; D uncertain. The CDR3 has 11 residues. Germline V gene data show CDR1 as DFQATT and CDR2 as SNEGSKA (reference sequence). Deletions cut 6 bases from V and 8 bases from J, with 13 bases between. The DNA of the CDR3 is TGCAGTGCGAAGTTTGGGGAAACCCAGTACTTC. It encodes CSAKFGETQYF.

This clonotype was recorded at least ten times. The chain employs TRBV27 and TRBJ1-2; D possibly corresponds to TRBD1 (5 bases). Germline V gives CDR1 MNHEY, CDR2 SMNVEV (reference sequence). The V gene lost 3 bases and the J gene lost 6 bases, with 17 bases spanning the gap. There are 15 residues in the CDR3. DNA of the CDR3: TGTGCCAGCAGTTTCCGTGGGGGAGGGATCGATGGCTACACCTTC. It codes for CASSFRGGGIDGYTF.

The chain has TRBV14 and TRBJ1-1, with D perhaps TRBD1 (5 bases). Looked up from germline, CDR1 is SGHDN and CDR2 is FVKESK. The CDR3 sequence is 13 residues long. Trimming took 3 bases from V and 1 from J, leaving 6 bases between them. In DNA form, the CDR3 reads TGTGCCAGCAGCCAGACAGAGAACACTGAAGCTTTCTTT. Translation: CASSQTENTEAFF.

This clonotype was seen repeatedly, ten times or more. J is TRBJ1-1 and V is TRBV7-9, with TRBD1 as a possible D gene (6 bases). V shed 5 bases and J shed 0 bases, with 7 bases lying between them. The CDR3 covers 13 residues. Looked up from germline, CDR1 is SEHNR and CDR2 is FQNEAQ (reference sequence). The DNA of the CDR3 is TGTGCCAGCAGCCGACAGGTGAACACTGAAGCTTTCTTT. Its protein is CASSRQVNTEAFF. Together with reference TRBV7-9 and TRBJ1-1, the CDR3 gives the full variable domain: DTGVSQNPRHKITKRGQNVTFRCDPISEHNRLYWYRQTLGQGPEFLTYFQNEAQLEKSRLLSDRFSAERPKGSFSTLEIQRTEQGDSAMYLCASSRQVNTEAFFGQGTRLTVV.

This clonotype was seen repeatedly, ten times or more. CDR3 sequence: CASSYVQGEAGFSGANVLTF. The CDR3 region has the DNA TGTGCCAGCAGTTACGTCCAGGGAGAAGCGGGTTTCTCTGGGGCCAACGTCCTGACTTTC. The chain links TRBV6-2 or TRBV6-3 to TRBJ2-6, with a tentative D call TRBD2 (6 bases). The V end was cut by 2 bases, the J end by 0 bases, with 20 bases between. CDR1 and CDR2 (germline): MNHEY, SVGEGT. The CDR3 is 20 amino acids.

V gene TRBV10-3 combines with J gene TRBJ2-1; a possible D gene is TRBD2 (5 bases). The CDR3 is made up of 14 amino acids. Germline V lookup: CDR1 ENHRY, CDR2 SYGVKD. The V gene lost 2 bases and the J gene lost 5 bases, with 10 bases spanning the gap. CDR3 residues: CAISERGQNNEQFF. The CDR3 DNA is TGTGCCATCAGTGAGAGAGGGCAGAACAATGAGCAGTTCTTC.

Here the CDR3 DNA reads TGTGCCAGTAGTCGGCAGGATACGCAGTATTTT. Protein: CASSRQDTQYF. The chain uses TRBV19 and TRBJ2-3; no reliable D call. V was shortened by 5 bases and J by 6 bases, with 6 bases between the two germline ends. This CDR3 is built from 11 residues. Looked up from germline, CDR1 is LNHDA and CDR2 is SQIVND (reference sequence).

The rearrangement links TRBV7-2 to TRBJ1-4; D is uncertain. Trimming stripped 1 base from V and 0 bases from J, with 6 bases between. Germline values: CDR1 SGHTA, CDR2 FQGNSA. The CDR3 covers 15 residues. The CDR3 spells CASSLVSATNEKLFF. The DNA of the CDR3 is TGTGCCAGCAGCTTAGTTTCAGCAACTAATGAAAAACTGTTTTTT.

This clonotype was found many times. The chain recombines TRBV20-1 with TRBJ2-1; D is perhaps TRBD1 (6 bases). In germline, CDR1 is DFQATT, CDR2 SNEGSKA (reference sequence). V lost 0 bases and J lost 5, with 11 bases in between. This CDR3 region has 14 residues. CDR3: CSARDQGSHNEQFF. CDR3 DNA sequence: TGCAGTGCTAGAGATCAGGGGAGCCACAATGAGCAGTTCTTC.

This clonotype was detected ten times or more. The rearrangement uses TRBV20-1 and TRBJ2-2; D possibly corresponds to TRBD2 (5 bases). The CDR3 consists of 13 residues. Trimming shortened V by 6 bases and J by 5 bases, and 13 bases separated the two germline ends. From germline, CDR1 is DFQATT and CDR2 SNEGSKA (reference sequence). CDR3 DNA: TGCAGTGCCCTGAGGGTACCGACCGGGGAGCTGTTTTTT. Protein product: CSALRVPTGELFF.

The chain is built from TRBV7-9 and TRBJ2-7, with a weak D call TRBD2 (5 bases). The CDR3 runs to 15 residues. Trimming left V 4 bases short and J 4 bases short, with 17 bases between. Germline V CDR1 and CDR2: SEHNR, FQNEAQ (reference sequence). CDR3 DNA: TGTGCCAGCAGCTCCTGGACGGGGATCGGGTACGAGCAGTACTTC. The encoded protein is CASSSWTGIGYEQYF.

The J gene is TRBJ1-1, the V gene TRBV29-1; D remains ambiguous. V was pared by 5 bases and J by 1 base, with 5 bases between. This CDR3 region has 11 residues. CDR1 SQVTM and CDR2 ANQGSEA come from the germline V gene. The CDR3 coding sequence is TGCAGCGTTTCCGGGAACACTGAAGCTTTCTTT. This encodes CSVSGNTEAFF.